The 21 T cell receptor beta chains presented below share a single source sample, sequenced in a study of blood T cell repertoires in COVID-19. The method was immunoSEQ multiplex PCR; TCRdb's version includes in-frame clones alone and lacks a portion of them. This sample has more than 200,000 clones, with 75% to 85% found just once. Sequences were obtained from PBMCs or T cells enriched from blood (not recorded which). These receptors all come from a man aged 25 to 45 with acute COVID-19.

The rearrangement links TRBV19 to TRBJ1-1; TRBD1 aligns across 8 bases. Trimming cost V 5 bases and J 2 bases; bases outside gene matches: 10. CDR3 size: 16 residues. The germline gives CDR1 LNHDA, CDR2 SQIVND (reference sequence). The CDR3 is CASSPADRGPNTEAFF. Here the CDR3 DNA reads TGTGCCAGTAGTCCGGCCGACAGGGGACCCAACACTGAAGCTTTCTTT.

V and J are TRBV9 and TRBJ2-1; TRBD2 aligns across 8 bases. CDR3 length: 14 residues. J was trimmed by 10 bases and V by 4 bases; bases with no gene match: 10. Germline CDR1 SGDLS, CDR2 YYNGEE. Here the CDR3 reads CASSSRGGLFEQFF. In nucleotides, the CDR3 is TGTGCCAGCAGCTCCCGGGGGGGCCTATTCGAGCAGTTCTTC.

This clone was recorded only once. This chain joins TRBV19 and TRBJ2-7; 10 nucleotides align to TRBD1. The V gene's germline CDR1 is LNHDA and CDR2 SQIVND (reference sequence). This CDR3 region has 15 residues. V lost 5 bases, J lost 2 bases, and 6 bases stayed unmatched. CDR3 nucleotides: TGTGCCAGTAGTTCCGGGACAGGGGTGGCCTACGAGCAGTACTTC. Protein product: CASSSGTGVAYEQYF.

The gene calls are TRBV6-5 and TRBJ2-3; 7 nucleotides align to TRBD2. Germline lookup yields CDR1 MNHEY and CDR2 SVGAGI. The CDR3 loop spans 12 amino acids. With 5 bases clipped from V and 5 bases from J, the junction kept 1 base outside the gene matches. The CDR3 DNA sequence: TGTGCCAGCAGTCCGGGAGGAGATACGCAGTATTTT. This codes for CASSPGGDTQYF.

This clone has more than one count but fewer than ten. The chain combines TRBV2 with TRBJ1-6; D is unclear. The CDR3 has 14 amino acids. Germline V gives CDR1 SNHLY, CDR2 FYNNEI. Trimming took off 1 base at V and 7 bases at J, with 8 bases between the two ends. The CDR3 region has the DNA TGTGCCAGCAGTGAAGAGACACTGAATTCACCCCTCCACTTT. Translation: CASSEETLNSPLHF.

The chain carries TRBV5-4 and TRBJ1-3; maybe TRBD1 (5 bases). The CDR3 is 15 residues long. The V gene lost 4 bases and the J gene lost 0 bases, with 11 bases spanning the gap. CDR1 is SGHNT, CDR2 YYREEE, per germline (reference sequence). The CDR3 DNA is TGTGCCAGCAGCGGGGGGACGCGCTCTGGAAACACCATATATTTT. It is translated as CASSGGTRSGNTIYF.

The chain is built from TRBV5-1 and TRBJ2-6, with 10 nucleotides matching TRBD1. With 2 bases clipped from V and 0 bases from J, the junction kept 2 bases outside the gene matches. The CDR3 extends over 17 amino acids. Germline loops: CDR1 SGHRS, CDR2 YFSETQ. The CDR3 nucleotides read TGCGCCAGCAGCTTAGGACAGGGGGGCTCTGGGGCCAACGTCCTGACTTTC. Its protein is CASSLGQGGSGANVLTF.

The CDR3 here is CASSQRTGVNYGYTF. In DNA form, the CDR3 reads TGTGCCAGCAGCCAGAGGACAGGTGTTAACTATGGCTACACCTTC. The chain employs TRBV3-1 (or the pseudogene TRBV3-2) and TRBJ1-2, with 7 bases lining up with TRBD1. The CDR3 contains 15 residues. Germline V gives CDR1 LGHDT, CDR2 YNNKEL (reference sequence). Germline trimming cut 3 bases from V and 1 base from J; bases unmatched to any gene: 5.

The chain carries TRBV27 and TRBJ1-4; perhaps TRBD1 as D (5 bases). This CDR3 has 14 amino acids. Between the trimmed V and J ends, which lost 6 bases and 0 bases, there was a span of 8 bases. CDR1 is MNHEY and CDR2 is SMNVEV in the germline V gene (reference sequence). The CDR3 protein is CASRIQATNEKLFF. In nucleotides, the CDR3 is TGTGCCAGCAGAATACAGGCAACTAATGAAAAACTGTTTTTT.

This clone has more than one count but fewer than ten. V is TRBV11-1 and J is TRBJ2-2; 8 bases are a match to TRBD1. The CDR3 contains 15 residues. Germline trimming cut 5 bases from V and 4 bases from J; bases unmatched to any gene: 6. Germline lookup yields CDR1 SGHAT and CDR2 FQDESV (reference sequence). Here the CDR3 DNA reads TGTGCCAGCAGCCCTTGGACAGGGACCACCGGGGAGCTGTTTTTT. As protein: CASSPWTGTTGELFF.

The J gene is TRBJ1-1, the V gene TRBV5-4; D is ambiguous. Trimming stripped 3 bases from V and 1 base from J, with 7 bases between. CDR3 length equals 13 residues. The germline gives CDR1 SGHNT, CDR2 YYREEE (reference sequence). The CDR3 reads CASSSSTNTEAFF. In DNA, the CDR3 is TGTGCCAGCAGCTCGTCTACGAACACTGAAGCTTTCTTT.

This rearrangement joins TRBV27 to TRBJ1-5; 9 bases are a match to TRBD1. Germline-derived CDR1 and CDR2 are MNHEY and SMNVEV (reference sequence). V dropped 4 bases and J dropped 5; count of bases not matched to a gene: 6. This CDR3 has 15 residues. The CDR3 region is CASSWTGASDQPQHF. In DNA, the CDR3 is TGTGCCAGCAGTTGGACAGGGGCCTCCGATCAGCCCCAGCATTTT.

This clone has only one observation. This sequence joins TRBV27 and TRBJ2-7; TRBD2 might be the D (6 bases). Trimming shortened V by 6 bases and J by 9 bases, and 18 bases separated the two germline ends. From germline, CDR1 is MNHEY and CDR2 SMNVEV (reference sequence). The CDR3 is 13 residues long. The CDR3 DNA reads as TGTGCCAGCAGCCGCGGGACCCCTGGGGGGCAGTACTTC. As protein: CASSRGTPGGQYF.

This clone was observed a few times. The CDR3 loop reads CASRSTQGNYGYTF. The CDR3 DNA is TGTGCCAGCAGATCAACCCAGGGTAACTATGGCTACACCTTC. V gene TRBV28 combines with J gene TRBJ1-2, with a weak D call TRBD1 (5 bases). This CDR3 is 14 amino acids long. Per germline, CDR1 MDHEN and CDR2 SYDVKM. V lost 6 bases and J lost 1, with 12 bases in between.

The chain couples TRBV13 to TRBJ2-7; 7 bases line up with TRBD1. The CDR3 is 16 amino acids. Germline-derived CDR1 and CDR2 are PRHDT and FYEKMQ (reference sequence). With 2 bases clipped from V and 2 bases from J, the junction kept 9 bases outside the gene matches. Here the CDR3 reads CASSLIEGQEAYEQYF. The CDR3 DNA reads TGTGCCAGCAGCTTAATCGAAGGACAGGAGGCCTACGAGCAGTACTTC.

Only one count was recorded for this clone. The chain is built from TRBV28 and TRBJ2-3; the D gene is possibly TRBD2 (5 bases). The CDR3 length is 15 residues. Germline CDR1 and CDR2: MDHEN and SYDVKM. V was pared by 2 bases and J by 0 bases, with 9 bases between. This CDR3 reads CASSLARTSTDTQYF. CDR3 nucleotides: TGTGCCAGCAGTTTAGCCCGGACTAGCACAGATACGCAGTATTTT.

The chain recombines TRBV27 with TRBJ1-5, with no clear D. The CDR3 sequence is 13 residues long. Trimming removed 1 base at V and 4 bases at J, with 5 bases between. Looked up from germline, CDR1 is MNHEY and CDR2 is SMNVEV (reference sequence). The CDR3 sequence is CASSLWPNQPQHF. The CDR3 DNA follows: TGTGCCAGCAGTTTATGGCCAAATCAGCCCCAGCATTTT.

The gene calls are TRBV28 and TRBJ1-2; maybe TRBD1 (6 bases). Trimming removed 3 bases at V and 5 bases at J, with 19 bases between. Per the germline V gene, CDR1 is MDHEN and CDR2 is SYDVKM. CDR3 length: 16 residues. CDR3: CASSLGPPDRPYGYTF. The CDR3 DNA sequence: TGTGCCAGCAGTTTGGGCCCCCCGGACAGACCTTATGGCTACACCTTC.

V and J are TRBV28 and TRBJ1-5, with 9 bases that match TRBD1. V was clipped by 8 bases and J by 4 bases; unmatched bases: 9. CDR3 length equals 15 residues. CDR1 is MDHEN and CDR2 is SYDVKM in the germline V gene. CDR3 bases: TGTGCCAGCGGACCCCCGGGACAGGGAAATCAGCCCCAGCATTTT. Translated, it gives CASGPPGQGNQPQHF.

This clone was seen only a few times. The chain uses TRBV19 and TRBJ2-1; 7 positions match TRBD1. The CDR3 contains 17 residues. Germline V gives CDR1 LNHDA, CDR2 SQIVND (reference sequence). After removal of 0 bases from V and 4 bases from J, the junction contained 9 bases not matched to a gene. The CDR3, as DNA: TGTGCCAGTAGTATAGATGGGGCAGGACAGGCATACAATGAGCAGTTCTTC. Its protein product is CASSIDGAGQAYNEQFF.

The chain carries TRBV3-1 (or the pseudogene TRBV3-2) and TRBJ1-3; 8 positions agree with TRBD1. The CDR3 is 15 residues long. V trimming: 3 bases; J trimming: 3 bases; junction bases outside the gene matches: 4. Germline CDR1 is LGHDT and CDR2 is YNNKEL (reference sequence). For the CDR3, the DNA is TGTGCCAGCAGCCATATGGGACAGGATGGAAACACCATATATTTT. It translates to CASSHMGQDGNTIYF.